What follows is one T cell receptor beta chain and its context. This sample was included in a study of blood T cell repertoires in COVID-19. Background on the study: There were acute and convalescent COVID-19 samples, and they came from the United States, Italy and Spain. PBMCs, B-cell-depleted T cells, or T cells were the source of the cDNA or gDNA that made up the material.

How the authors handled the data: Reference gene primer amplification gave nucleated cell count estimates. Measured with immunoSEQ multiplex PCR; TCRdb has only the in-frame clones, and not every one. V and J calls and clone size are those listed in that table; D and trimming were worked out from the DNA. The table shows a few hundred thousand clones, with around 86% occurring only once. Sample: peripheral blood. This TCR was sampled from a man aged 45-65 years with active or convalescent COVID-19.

CDR3 coding DNA: TGTGCCAGCAGACCCCACAGGGGGCTTAGCTACGAGCAGTACTTC. This translates into CASRPHRGLSYEQYF. The chain carries TRBV27 and TRBJ2-7, with 9 bases that match TRBD1. Germline V lookup: CDR1 MNHEY, CDR2 SMNVEV (reference sequence). The CDR3 totals 15 residues. The J segment lost 3 bases and the V segment lost 6 bases, leaving 9 bases of the junction unmatched.